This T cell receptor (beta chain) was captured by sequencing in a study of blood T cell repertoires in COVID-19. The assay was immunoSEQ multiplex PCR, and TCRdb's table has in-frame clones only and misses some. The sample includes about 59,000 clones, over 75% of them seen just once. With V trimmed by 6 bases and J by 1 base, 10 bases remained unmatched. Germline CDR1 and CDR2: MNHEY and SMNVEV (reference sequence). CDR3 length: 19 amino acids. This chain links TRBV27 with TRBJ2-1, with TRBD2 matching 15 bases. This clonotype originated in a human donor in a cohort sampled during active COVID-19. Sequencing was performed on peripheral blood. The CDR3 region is CASRRGLAGGKGSYNEQFF. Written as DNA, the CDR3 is TGTGCCAGCAGACGAGGACTAGCGGGAGGGAAAGGATCCTACAATGAGCAGTTCTTC.